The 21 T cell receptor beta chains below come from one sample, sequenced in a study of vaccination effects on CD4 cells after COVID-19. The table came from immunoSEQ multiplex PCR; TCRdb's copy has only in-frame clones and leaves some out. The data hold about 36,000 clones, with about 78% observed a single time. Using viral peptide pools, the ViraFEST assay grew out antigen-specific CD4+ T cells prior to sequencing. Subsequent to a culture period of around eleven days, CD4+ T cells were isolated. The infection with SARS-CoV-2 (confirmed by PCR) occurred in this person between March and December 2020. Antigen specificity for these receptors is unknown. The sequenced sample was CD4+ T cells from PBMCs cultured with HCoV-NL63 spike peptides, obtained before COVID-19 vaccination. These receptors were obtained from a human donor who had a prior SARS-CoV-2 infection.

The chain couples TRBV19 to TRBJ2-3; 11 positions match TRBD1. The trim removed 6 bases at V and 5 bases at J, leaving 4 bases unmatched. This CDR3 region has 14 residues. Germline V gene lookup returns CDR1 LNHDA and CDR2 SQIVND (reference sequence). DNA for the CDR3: TGTGCCAGTAGGGACAGGGGGCGTGGAGATACGCAGTATTTT. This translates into CASRDRGRGDTQYF.

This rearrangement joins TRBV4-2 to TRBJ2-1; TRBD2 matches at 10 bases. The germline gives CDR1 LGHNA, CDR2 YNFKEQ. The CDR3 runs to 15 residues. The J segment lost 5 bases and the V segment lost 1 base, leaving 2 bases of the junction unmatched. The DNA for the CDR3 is TGTGCCAGCAGCCAAGGGACTAGCGGACACAATGAGCAGTTCTTC. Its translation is CASSQGTSGHNEQFF.

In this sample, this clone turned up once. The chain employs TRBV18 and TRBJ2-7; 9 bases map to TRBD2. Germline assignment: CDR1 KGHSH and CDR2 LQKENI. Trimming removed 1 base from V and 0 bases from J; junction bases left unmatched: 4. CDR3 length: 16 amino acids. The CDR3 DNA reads TGTGCCAGCTCACCACTGGGTAGCGGGGGCTCCTACGAGCAGTACTTC. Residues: CASSPLGSGGSYEQYF. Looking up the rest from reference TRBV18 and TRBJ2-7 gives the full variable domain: NAGVMQNPRHLVRRRGQEARLRCSPMKGHSHVYWYRQLPEEGLKFMVYLQKENIIDESGMPKERFSAEFPKEGPSILRIQQVVRGDSAAYFCASSPLGSGGSYEQYFGPGTRLTVT.

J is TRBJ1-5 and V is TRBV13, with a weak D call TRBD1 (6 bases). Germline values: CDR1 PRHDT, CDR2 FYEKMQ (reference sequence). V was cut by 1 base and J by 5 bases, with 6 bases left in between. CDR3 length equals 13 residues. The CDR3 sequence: CASSLDRDQPQHF. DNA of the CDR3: TGTGCCAGCAGCTTAGACAGGGATCAGCCCCAGCATTTT.

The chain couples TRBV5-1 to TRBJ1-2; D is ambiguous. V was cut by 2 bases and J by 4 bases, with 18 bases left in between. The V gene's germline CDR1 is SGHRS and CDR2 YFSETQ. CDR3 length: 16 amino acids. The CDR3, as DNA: TGCGCCAGCAGCTTAGGGAGTATTACTCGGAGCTATGGCTACACCTTC. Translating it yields CASSLGSITRSYGYTF.

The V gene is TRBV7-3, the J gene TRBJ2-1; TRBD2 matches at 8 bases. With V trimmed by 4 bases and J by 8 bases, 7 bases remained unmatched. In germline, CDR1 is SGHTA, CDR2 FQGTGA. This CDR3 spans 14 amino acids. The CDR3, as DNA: TGTGCCAGCAGCTACGGACTAGCTAGGGATGAGCAGTTCTTC. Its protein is CASSYGLARDEQFF.

The CDR3 protein is CASSLVAGSSYEQYF. CDR3 DNA: TGCGCCAGCAGCTTGGTGGCAGGGAGCTCCTACGAGCAGTACTTC. The chain uses TRBV5-1 and TRBJ2-7, with D possibly being TRBD1 or TRBD2 (5 bases each). CDR1 and CDR2 (germline): SGHRS, YFSETQ. The CDR3 loop spans 15 amino acids. V lost 0 bases to trimming and J lost 0 bases, with 10 bases between them.

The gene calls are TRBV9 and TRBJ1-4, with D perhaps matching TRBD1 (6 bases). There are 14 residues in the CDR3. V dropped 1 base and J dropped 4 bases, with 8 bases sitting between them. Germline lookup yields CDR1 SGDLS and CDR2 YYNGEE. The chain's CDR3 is CASSVRGNNEKLFF. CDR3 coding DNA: TGTGCCAGCAGCGTAAGGGGGAATAATGAAAAACTGTTTTTT.

CDR3 amino acids: CASSLSGQETQYF. The CDR3 DNA reads TGTGCCAGCAGCCTTAGCGGGCAAGAGACCCAGTACTTC. The J gene is TRBJ2-5, the V gene TRBV4-2, with TRBD2 identical over 7 bases. The CDR3 totals 13 residues. Germline V gene data show CDR1 as LGHNA and CDR2 as YNFKEQ. Unmatched junction bases numbered 1, after V lost 4 bases and J lost 2 bases.

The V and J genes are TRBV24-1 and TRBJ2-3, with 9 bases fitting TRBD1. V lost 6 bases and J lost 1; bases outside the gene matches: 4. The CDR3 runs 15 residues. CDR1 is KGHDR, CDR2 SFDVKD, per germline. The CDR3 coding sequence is TGTGCCACCAGTATTGGGACAGGGCGCACAGATACGCAGTATTTT. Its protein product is CATSIGTGRTDTQYF.

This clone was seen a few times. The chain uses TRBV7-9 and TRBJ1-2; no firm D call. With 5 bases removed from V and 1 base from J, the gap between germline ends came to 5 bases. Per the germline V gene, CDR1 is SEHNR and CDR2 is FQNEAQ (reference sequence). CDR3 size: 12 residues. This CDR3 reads CASSTDNYGYTF. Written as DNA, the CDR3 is TGTGCCAGCAGCACCGATAACTATGGCTACACCTTC.

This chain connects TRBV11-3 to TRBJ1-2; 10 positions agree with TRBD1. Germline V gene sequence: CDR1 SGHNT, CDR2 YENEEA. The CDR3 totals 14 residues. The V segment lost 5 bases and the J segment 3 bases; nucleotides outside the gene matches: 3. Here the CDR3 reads CASSPGTGDYGYTF. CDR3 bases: TGTGCCAGCAGCCCCGGGACAGGGGACTATGGCTACACCTTC.

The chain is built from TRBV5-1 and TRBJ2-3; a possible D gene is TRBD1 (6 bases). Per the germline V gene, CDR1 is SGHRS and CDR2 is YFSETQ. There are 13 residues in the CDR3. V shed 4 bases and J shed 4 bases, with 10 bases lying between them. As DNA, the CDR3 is TGCGCCAGCAGCGGTGACAGGCCAGATACGCAGTATTTT. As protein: CASSGDRPDTQYF.

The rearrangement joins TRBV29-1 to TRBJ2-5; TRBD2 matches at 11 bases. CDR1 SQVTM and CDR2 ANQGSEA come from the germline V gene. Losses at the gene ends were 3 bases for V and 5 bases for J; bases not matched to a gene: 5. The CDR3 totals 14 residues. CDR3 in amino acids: CSVDTSGGRETQYF. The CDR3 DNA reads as TGCAGCGTTGACACTAGCGGGGGCAGGGAGACCCAGTACTTC.

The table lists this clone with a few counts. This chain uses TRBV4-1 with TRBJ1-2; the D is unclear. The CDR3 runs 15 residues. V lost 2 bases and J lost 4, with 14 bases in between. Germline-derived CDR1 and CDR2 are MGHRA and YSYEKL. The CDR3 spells CASSQLTRVPYGYTF. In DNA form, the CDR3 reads TGCGCCAGCAGCCAACTAACGAGGGTCCCCTATGGCTACACCTTC.

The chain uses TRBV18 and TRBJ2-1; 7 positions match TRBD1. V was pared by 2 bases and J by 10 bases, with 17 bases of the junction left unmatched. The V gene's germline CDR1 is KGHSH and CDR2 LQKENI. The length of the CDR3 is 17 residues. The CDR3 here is CASSPVRPGQLFKEQFF. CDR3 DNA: TGTGCCAGCTCACCAGTACGTCCGGGACAGCTTTTTAAAGAGCAGTTCTTC.

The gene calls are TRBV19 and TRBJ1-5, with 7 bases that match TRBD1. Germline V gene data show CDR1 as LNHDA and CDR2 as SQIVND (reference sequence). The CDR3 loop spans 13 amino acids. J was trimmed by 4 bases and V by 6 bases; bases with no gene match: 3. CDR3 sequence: CASRGQLNQPQHF. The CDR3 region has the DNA TGTGCCAGTAGGGGACAGCTTAATCAGCCCCAGCATTTT.

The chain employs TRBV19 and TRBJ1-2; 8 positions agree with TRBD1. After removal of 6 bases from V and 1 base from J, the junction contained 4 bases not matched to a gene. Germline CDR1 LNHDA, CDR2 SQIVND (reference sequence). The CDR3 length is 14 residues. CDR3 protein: CASRTGAGNYGYTF. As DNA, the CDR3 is TGTGCCAGTAGGACAGGGGCCGGTAACTATGGCTACACCTTC.

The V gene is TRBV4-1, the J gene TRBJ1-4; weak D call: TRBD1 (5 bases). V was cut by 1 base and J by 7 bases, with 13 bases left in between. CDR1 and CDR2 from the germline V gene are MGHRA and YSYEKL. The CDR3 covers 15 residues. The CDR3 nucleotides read TGCGCCAGCAGCCAAGGGGGCGGGATTCGTGAAAAACTGTTTTTT. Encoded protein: CASSQGGGIREKLFF.

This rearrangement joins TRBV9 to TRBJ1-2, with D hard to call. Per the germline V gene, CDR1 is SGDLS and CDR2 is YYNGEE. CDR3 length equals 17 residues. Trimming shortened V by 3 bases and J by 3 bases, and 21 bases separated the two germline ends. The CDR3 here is CASSGTNQYPSHYGYTF. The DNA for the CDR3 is TGTGCCAGCAGCGGAACTAACCAGTACCCGAGCCACTATGGCTACACCTTC.

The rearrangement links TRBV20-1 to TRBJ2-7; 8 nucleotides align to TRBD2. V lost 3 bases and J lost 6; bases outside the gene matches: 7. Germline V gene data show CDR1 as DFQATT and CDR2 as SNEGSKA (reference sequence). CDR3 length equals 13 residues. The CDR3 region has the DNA TGCAGTGCTAGTTCGGGGGGGTATACCGAGCAGTACTTC. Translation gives CSASSGGYTEQYF.